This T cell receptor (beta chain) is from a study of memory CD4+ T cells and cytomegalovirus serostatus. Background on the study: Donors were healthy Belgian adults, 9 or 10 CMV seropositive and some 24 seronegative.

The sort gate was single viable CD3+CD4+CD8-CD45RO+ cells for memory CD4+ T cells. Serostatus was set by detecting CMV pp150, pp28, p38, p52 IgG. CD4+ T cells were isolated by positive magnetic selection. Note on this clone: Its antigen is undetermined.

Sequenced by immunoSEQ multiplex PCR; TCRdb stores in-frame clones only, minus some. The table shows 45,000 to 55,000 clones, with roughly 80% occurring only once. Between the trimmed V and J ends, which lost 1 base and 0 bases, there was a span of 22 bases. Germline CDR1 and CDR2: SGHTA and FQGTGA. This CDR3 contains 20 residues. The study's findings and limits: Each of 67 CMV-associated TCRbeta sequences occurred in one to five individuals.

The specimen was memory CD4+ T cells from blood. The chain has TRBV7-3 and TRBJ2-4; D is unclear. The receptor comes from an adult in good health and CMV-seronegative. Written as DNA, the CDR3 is TGTGCCAGCAGCTTAAATGGGGTATGTGCCATAAGACTAGCCAAAAACATTCAGTACTTC. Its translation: CASSLNGVCAIRLAKNIQYF.